The table lists the clone carrying this T cell receptor beta chain with a count of one. Authors' data handling: Researchers report that nucleated cell counts were estimated from reference gene primer amplification. The repertoire was sequenced with immunoSEQ multiplex PCR; TCRdb's copy has only in-frame clones and lacks some. Clone size and V and J calls were adopted from that table, with D and trimming inferred from the DNA. The sample lists fewer than 500,000 clones; about nine tenths were seen once. The data originate from a study of blood T cell repertoires in COVID-19. About the research overall: Sites in the United States, Italy and Spain provided acute and convalescent COVID-19 samples. PBMCs, B-cell-depleted T cells, or T cells provided the cDNA or gDNA that made up the material.

Donors in Cohort 3 counted as recovered after two negative PCRs, clearance, or symptom resolution. Trimming took off 3 bases at V and 1 base at J, with 9 bases between the two ends. This CDR3 has 14 amino acids. The germline V gene has CDR1 SGHVS and CDR2 FQNEAQ. This receptor was identified in a woman between 18 and 29 years old who had recovered from COVID-19. The chain combines TRBV7-8 with TRBJ2-5; D is possibly TRBD1 (5 bases). The specimen sequenced was PBMCs or T cells enriched from blood (not recorded which). This CDR3 reads CASSLGRVQETQYF. CDR3 DNA: TGTGCCAGCAGCTTGGGCAGGGTCCAAGAGACCCAGTACTTC. The whole variable domain, filled in from reference TRBV7-8 and TRBJ2-5, reads GAGVSQSPRYKVAKRGQDVALRCDPISGHVSLFWYQQALGQGPEFLTYFQNEAQLDKSGLPSDRFFAERPEGSVSTLKIQRTQQEDSAVYLCASSLGRVQETQYFGPGTRLLVL.